Here is one TCR beta chain with its context. Its antigen is not identified. This CDR3 spans 15 amino acids. The germline V gene has CDR1 MDHEN and CDR2 SYDVKM. The J segment lost 9 bases and the V segment lost 1 base, leaving 8 bases of the junction unmatched. The data derive from a study of T cell responses to AZD1222 COVID-19 vaccine. General study points: Spike regions recognized by vaccine-associated CD4 TCRs spanned the protein, led by 160-218 and 743-854.

Sequencing was performed with immunoSEQ multiplex PCR; in TCRdb, only in-frame clones are kept and a portion is missing. The sample shows 100,000 to 150,000 clones, 84% of them seen only once. The chain recombines TRBV28 with TRBJ2-1; TRBD2 agrees at 8 bases. Sequencing was performed on peripheral blood, taken 28 days after the second AZD1222 dose. This receptor was obtained from an adult who received the AZD1222 COVID-19 vaccine. As DNA, the CDR3 is TGTGCCAGCAGTTTATTTCCGGGGGGGCCCGGTGAGCAGTTCTTC. It yields the protein CASSLFPGGPGEQFF.